Shown below are 25 T cell receptor beta chains from a single sample sequenced in a study of cytomegalovirus exposure and HLA in healthy donors. The PCR was carried out with 60 Vbeta primers and 13 Jbeta primers. The table came from immunoSEQ multiplex PCR; TCRdb's copy has only in-frame clones and leaves some out. This table holds more than 150,000 clones, over 60% found once. Sequenced input: PBMCs. The receptor set was obtained from a man aged 45-60 years in good health and CMV-seropositive.

The chain couples TRBV7-9 to TRBJ2-7; no clear D. Trimming stripped 6 bases from V and 6 bases from J, with 9 bases between. This CDR3 comprises 11 residues. Germline loops: CDR1 SEHNR, CDR2 FQNEAQ (reference sequence). CDR3 DNA sequence: TGTGCCAGCAGTTCACTTTCCGAGCAGTACTTC. As protein: CASSSLSEQYF.

The J gene is TRBJ1-1, the V gene TRBV5-1, with D possibly being TRBD1 (5 bases). The length of the CDR3 is 14 residues. V gave up 3 bases and J gave up 4 bases, with 13 bases separating them. The V gene's germline CDR1 is SGHRS and CDR2 YFSETQ. This CDR3 is CASSSQVGGTEAFF. The CDR3 DNA reads TGCGCCAGCAGCTCACAGGTTGGTGGCACTGAAGCTTTCTTT.

V and J are TRBV29-1 and TRBJ2-7; TRBD1 agrees at 10 bases. The trim removed 6 bases at V and 3 bases at J, leaving 2 bases unmatched. This CDR3 region has 12 residues. Germline V gene data show CDR1 as SQVTM and CDR2 as ANQGSEA. CDR3 region: CSVDRGHYEQYV. In nucleotides, the CDR3 is TGCAGCGTCGACAGGGGGCACTACGAGCAGTACGTC.

This clone has just a few counts. The chain couples TRBV4-1 to TRBJ2-2; the match to TRBD2 covers 12 bases. The CDR3 has 17 amino acids. Germline CDR1 and CDR2: MGHRA and YSYEKL. V gave up 4 bases and J gave up 6 bases; unmatched junction bases: 9. CDR3: CASSREGLAGGSGELFF. CDR3 sequence (DNA): TGCGCCAGCAGCCGCGAGGGGCTAGCGGGGGGGTCCGGGGAGCTGTTTTTT.

This sequence joins TRBV28 and TRBJ2-7; perhaps TRBD2 as D (6 bases). V was cut by 0 bases and J by 6 bases, with 6 bases left in between. Per germline, CDR1 MDHEN and CDR2 SYDVKM. The CDR3 length is 12 residues. CDR3 bases: TGTGCCAGCAGTTTATGGGGGGGCGAGCAGTACTTC. This gives the protein CASSLWGGEQYF. Supplemented by reference TRBV28 and TRBJ2-7, the full variable domain reads DVKVTQSSRYLVKRTGEKVFLECVQDMDHENMFWYRQDPGLGLRLIYFSYDVKMKEKGDIPEGYSVSREKKERFSLILESASTNQTSMYLCASSLWGGEQYFGPGTRLTVT.

This chain links TRBV7-9 with TRBJ2-3, with D possibly matching TRBD1 (5 bases). V was trimmed by 4 bases and J by 0 bases, leaving 11 bases between them. Per the germline V gene, CDR1 is SEHNR and CDR2 is FQNEAQ (reference sequence). The CDR3 runs to 15 residues. The DNA for the CDR3 is TGTGCCAGCAGCTCTTCGACAGCCAGCACAGATACGCAGTATTTT. This codes for CASSSSTASTDTQYF.

This chain connects TRBV4-1 to TRBJ1-5; TRBD1 matches at 7 bases. The V gene end was trimmed by 10 bases and the J gene end by 4 bases; junction bases not matched to a gene: 4. Per the germline V gene, CDR1 is MGHRA and CDR2 is YSYEKL. The CDR3 runs 12 residues. The CDR3 is CATSQGNQPQHF. The CDR3 DNA sequence: TGCGCCACCTCACAGGGGAATCAGCCCCAGCATTTT.

The chain uses TRBV5-6 and TRBJ2-7; 9 bases agree with TRBD1. The CDR3 covers 14 residues. Unmatched junction bases numbered 5, after V lost 0 bases and J lost 7 bases. Germline CDR1 reads SGHDT; CDR2 reads YYEEEE. The CDR3 here is CASSLGTGAVEQYF. CDR3 sequence (DNA): TGTGCCAGCAGCTTGGGGACAGGGGCGGTGGAGCAGTACTTC.

The chain couples TRBV5-6 to TRBJ1-2; a weak D match, TRBD1 (5 bases). CDR1 and CDR2 (germline): SGHDT, YYEEEE. V lost 0 bases and J lost 8, with 17 bases in between. The CDR3 runs to 15 residues. CDR3 sequence (DNA): TGTGCCAGCAGCTTGGGTGGCAGGCTCTCAGGGGGCTACACCTTC. Translation gives CASSLGGRLSGGYTF.

The CDR3 spells CASSPLQSSTGELFF. The CDR3 DNA reads as TGCGCCAGCAGCCCCTTACAGAGCTCCACCGGGGAGCTGTTTTTT. This chain joins TRBV5-1 and TRBJ2-2; D unclear. This CDR3 spans 15 amino acids. The germline CDR1 and CDR2 sequences are SGHRS and YFSETQ. Trimming pared 4 bases from V and 4 bases from J, leaving 14 bases between.

The CDR3 reads CASSLNWDRGPYGYTF. CDR3 nucleotides: TGTGCCAGCAGCTTAAATTGGGACAGGGGCCCCTATGGCTACACCTTC. The chain joins TRBV7-9 to TRBJ1-2; 10 nucleotides line up with TRBD1. Germline CDR1 reads SEHNR; CDR2 reads FQNEAQ (reference sequence). CDR3 size: 16 residues. V lost 2 bases and J lost 4; bases outside the gene matches: 7.

This clone came up a few times. This chain connects TRBV4-3 to TRBJ1-1; 12 positions agree with TRBD1. With 2 bases clipped from V and 1 base from J, the junction kept 5 bases outside the gene matches. The germline V gene has CDR1 LGHNA and CDR2 YSLEER. CDR3 size: 17 residues. CDR3 residues: CASSQKPGQGANTEAFF. CDR3 bases: TGCGCCAGCAGCCAAAAACCGGGACAGGGGGCGAACACTGAAGCTTTCTTT.

Regarding this clone: Germline and junction disagree at one end, which may indicate a read error. The rearrangement joins TRBV7-9 to TRBJ1-3; D remains ambiguous. There are 13 residues in the CDR3. Germline CDR1 SEHNR, CDR2 FQNEAQ (reference sequence). DNA of the CDR3: TGTTCCAGCAGCTTTTACTCTGGAAACACCATATATTTT. Amino acids: CSSSFYSGNTIYF.

The chain combines TRBV18 with TRBJ2-6, with a tentative D call TRBD1 (5 bases). Germline lookup yields CDR1 KGHSH and CDR2 LQKENI. This CDR3 comprises 15 residues. The V gene lost 11 bases and the J gene lost 2 bases, with 16 bases spanning the gap. Here the CDR3 DNA reads TGTGCCGGTCAGGGTACAGGAGCTGGGGCCAACGTCCTGACTTTC. Protein product: CAGQGTGAGANVLTF.

The chain couples TRBV19 to TRBJ1-5; D possibly corresponds to TRBD1 (5 bases). Trimming took 8 bases from V and 3 from J, leaving 17 bases between them. The length of the CDR3 is 15 residues. Germline V gives CDR1 LNHDA, CDR2 SQIVND (reference sequence). CDR3 in amino acids: CASRGLDSSNQPQHF. As DNA, the CDR3 is TGTGCCAGTCGAGGCTTAGACAGCTCCAATCAGCCCCAGCATTTT.

The genes are TRBV11-2 and TRBJ2-1; perhaps TRBD1 as D (8 bases). Germline V lookup: CDR1 SGHAT, CDR2 FQNNGV. The CDR3 is 16 amino acids. V shed 7 bases and J shed 7 bases, with 23 bases lying between them. The CDR3 protein is CASNPSLAGDRNEQFF. The CDR3 DNA is TGTGCCAGCAATCCTTCCCTGGCGGGGGACAGGAATGAGCAGTTCTTC.

The chain combines TRBV5-1 with TRBJ1-2; the match to TRBD1 covers 8 bases. CDR1 is SGHRS and CDR2 is YFSETQ in the germline V gene. J was trimmed by 5 bases and V by 4 bases; bases with no gene match: 4. CDR3 length: 13 residues. CDR3 in amino acids: CASSIGQGYGYTF. CDR3 bases: TGCGCCAGCAGCATCGGACAGGGTTATGGCTACACCTTC. Looking up the rest from reference TRBV5-1 and TRBJ1-2 gives the full variable domain: KAGVTQTPRYLIKTRGQQVTLSCSPISGHRSVSWYQQTPGQGLQFLFEYFSETQRNKGNFPGRFSGRQFSNSRSEMNVSTLELGDSALYLCASSIGQGYGYTFGSGTRLTVV.

V and J are TRBV7-8 and TRBJ1-3; 9 nucleotides line up with TRBD1. With 5 bases clipped from V and 16 bases from J, the junction kept 18 bases outside the gene matches. From germline, CDR1 is SGHVS and CDR2 FQNEAQ. The CDR3 sequence is 15 residues long. CDR3 nucleotides: TGTGCCAGCAGCCCACTCTGGGACAGGGTAGGGGACTTTTATTTT. It specifies CASSPLWDRVGDFYF.

The genes are TRBV27 and TRBJ1-6, with 7 bases fitting TRBD1. Germline-derived CDR1 and CDR2 are MNHEY and SMNVEV (reference sequence). CDR3 length equals 15 residues. Unmatched junction bases numbered 4, after V lost 5 bases and J lost 3 bases. CDR3 loop: CASSHTGVYNSPLHF. CDR3 coding DNA: TGTGCCAGCAGTCACACAGGGGTCTATAATTCACCCCTCCACTTT.

The chain recombines TRBV5-5 with TRBJ2-3, with TRBD2 matching 7 bases. This CDR3 is 16 amino acids long. Germline CDR1 is SGHKS and CDR2 is YYEKEE (reference sequence). J was trimmed by 5 bases and V by 4 bases; bases with no gene match: 13. CDR3 sequence: CASSPGRGQGLDTQYF. CDR3 coding DNA: TGTGCCAGCAGCCCAGGGAGGGGCCAGGGTTTAGATACGCAGTATTTT.

V and J are TRBV5-4 and TRBJ1-3, with 9 positions matching TRBD1. The CDR3 has 12 amino acids. J lost 10 bases, V lost 4 bases, and 3 bases had no gene match. Germline CDR1 reads SGHNT; CDR2 reads YYREEE (reference sequence). CDR3 sequence: CASSLGQGTIYF. The CDR3 DNA follows: TGTGCCAGCAGCCTCGGACAGGGGACCATATATTTT.

The chain links TRBV5-1 to TRBJ1-3; the match to TRBD1 covers 7 bases. CDR1 and CDR2 from the germline V gene are SGHRS and YFSETQ. V was pared by 2 bases and J by 8 bases, with 7 bases of the junction left unmatched. This CDR3 spans 14 amino acids. CDR3 DNA sequence: TGCGCCAGCAGCTTTTCTGGTCAGGGGGACACCATATATTTT. Translation gives CASSFSGQGDTIYF.

Turning to this clone: Other DNA sequences in this specimen translate into the identical CDR3. The rearrangement links TRBV7-2 to TRBJ1-5; TRBD1 matches 7 bases. The CDR3 spans 14 residues. Germline lookup yields CDR1 SGHTA and CDR2 FQGNSA. J was trimmed by 4 bases and V by 3 bases; bases with no gene match: 3. Here the CDR3 reads CASSLAGGNQPQHF. CDR3 nucleotides: TGTGCCAGCAGCTTGGCAGGGGGTAATCAGCCCCAGCATTTT.

This clone was seen only once. V gene TRBV7-3 combines with J gene TRBJ2-5, with TRBD2 identical over 12 bases. The germline CDR1 and CDR2 sequences are SGHTA and FQGTGA. The CDR3 is 15 residues long. Germline trimming cut 6 bases from V and 5 bases from J; bases unmatched to any gene: 7. The CDR3 loop reads CASSYLAGGRETQYF. The CDR3 DNA reads TGTGCCAGCAGTTACCTAGCGGGGGGGCGGGAGACCCAGTACTTC.

CDR3 protein: CASSVDGTSGQETQYF. The CDR3 bases are TGTGCCAGCAGCGTAGACGGGACTAGTGGACAAGAGACCCAGTACTTC. V is TRBV9 and J is TRBJ2-5; 8 bases match TRBD2. The V gene end was trimmed by 0 bases and the J gene end by 2 bases; junction bases not matched to a gene: 6. CDR1 and CDR2 (germline): SGDLS, YYNGEE. The CDR3 consists of 16 residues.